This T cell receptor (beta chain) emerged from a study of blood T cell repertoires in COVID-19. Trimming took 2 bases from V and 8 from J, leaving 14 bases between them. There are 14 residues in the CDR3. Germline V CDR1 and CDR2: SGHNT, YYREEE (reference sequence). The data were produced by immunoSEQ multiplex PCR, yet TCRdb's version contains in-frame clones alone and is incomplete. The sample includes 120,000 or so clones, over 70% seen only once; the top ten take about 5.4%. Specimen: peripheral blood. This TCR was recovered from an elderly man with active or convalescent COVID-19. The chain recombines TRBV5-4 with TRBJ2-1, with a tentative D call TRBD1 (5 bases). The CDR3: CASSFSTRVYEQFF. CDR3 in DNA: TGTGCCAGCAGCTTTTCAACCAGGGTCTATGAGCAGTTCTTC.